The rows below give T cell receptor beta chains drawn from one sample of a study of somatic mutations in cytotoxic T cells in rheumatoid arthritis. Here immunoSEQ multiplex PCR was the method, and the copy in TCRdb shows in-frame clones only, minus some. The table records about 15,000 clones, about three quarters of them present only once. Sequenced: CD8+ T cells sorted from blood. The source of these receptors is an adult with rheumatoid arthritis. The CDR3 runs from the conserved cysteine through the conserved F or W. The order of the fields is J gene, D gene, clone size, V gene, CDR3 DNA, CDR3 protein. The D gene is left open where the match is weak. Not every row has a clone size; where given, it reads once, few, many or a size class.

j_call: TRBJ1-2; d_call: TRBD1; clone_size: .; v_call: TRBV28; cdr3_nt: TGTGCCAGCAAGGGGGGCAGGGGGATAGGGCCTTATGGCTACACCTTC; cdr3_aa: CASKGGRGIGPYGYTF
j_call: TRBJ1-6; d_call: .; clone_size: .; v_call: TRBV9; cdr3_nt: TGTGCCAGCAGCGCCCCTGGTGCTGGTAGTTCACCCCTCCACTTT; cdr3_aa: CASSAPGAGSSPLHF
j_call: TRBJ2-1; d_call: .; clone_size: .; v_call: TRBV27; cdr3_nt: TGTGCCAGCAGTTTAAAGGGGTCTTACAATGAGCAGTTCTTC; cdr3_aa: CASSLKGSYNEQFF
j_call: TRBJ1-5; d_call: .; clone_size: .; v_call: TRBV6-6; cdr3_nt: TGTGCCAGCAGTTCGGGAGCGGGTGATCAGCCCCAGCATTTT; cdr3_aa: CASSSGAGDQPQHF
j_call: TRBJ2-7; d_call: .; clone_size: few; v_call: TRBV5-5; cdr3_nt: TGTGCCAGCAGCCAAACGGGGTTCTACGAGCAGTACTTC; cdr3_aa: CASSQTGFYEQYF
j_call: TRBJ1-2; d_call: TRBD1; clone_size: .; v_call: TRBV15; cdr3_nt: TGTGCCACCAGCAGTGGGGAGACAGGGCTGTATGGCTACACCTTC; cdr3_aa: CATSSGETGLYGYTF
j_call: TRBJ2-3; d_call: .; clone_size: .; v_call: TRBV7-9; cdr3_nt: TGTGCCAGCAACGGCCGGGTTAGCTCAGATACGCAGTATTTT; cdr3_aa: CASNGRVSSDTQYF
j_call: TRBJ1-1; d_call: .; clone_size: .; v_call: TRBV4-3; cdr3_nt: TGCGCCAGCAGCCAAGCAGGGACTCACACTGAAGCTTTCTTT; cdr3_aa: CASSQAGTHTEAFF
j_call: TRBJ2-7; d_call: .; clone_size: .; v_call: TRBV2; cdr3_nt: TGTGCCAGCCAACGAGTGGGCGAGCAGTACTTC; cdr3_aa: CASQRVGEQYF
j_call: TRBJ1-6; d_call: .; clone_size: .; v_call: TRBV2; cdr3_nt: TGTGCCAGCAGTGCGGGACCCGGGGGGGGCTCACCCCTCCACTTT; cdr3_aa: CASSAGPGGGSPLHF
j_call: TRBJ1-1; d_call: .; clone_size: once; v_call: TRBV23-1; cdr3_nt: TGCGCCAGCAGTCAAAAGGTTAACACTGAAGCTTTCTTT; cdr3_aa: CASSQKVNTEAFF